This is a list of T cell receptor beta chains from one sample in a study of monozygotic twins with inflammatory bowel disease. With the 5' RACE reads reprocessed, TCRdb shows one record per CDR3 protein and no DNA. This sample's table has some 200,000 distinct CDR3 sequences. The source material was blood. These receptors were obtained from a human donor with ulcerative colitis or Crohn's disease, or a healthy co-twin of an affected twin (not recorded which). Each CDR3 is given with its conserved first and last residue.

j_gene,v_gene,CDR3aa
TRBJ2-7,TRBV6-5,CASNQGFEQYF
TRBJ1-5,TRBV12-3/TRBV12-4,CASRPTGENQPQHF
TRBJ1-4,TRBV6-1,CASSTPGQGDEKLFF
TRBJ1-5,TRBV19,CASSGQATLSNQPQHF
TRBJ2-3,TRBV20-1,CSATISSGGGDTQYF
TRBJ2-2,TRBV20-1,CSARGSGEGGELFF
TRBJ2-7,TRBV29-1,CSVVVDLSYEQYF
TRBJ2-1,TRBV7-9,CATHGQGAYNEQFF
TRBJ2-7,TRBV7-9,CASSRSGGNEQYF
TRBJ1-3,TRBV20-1,CSAPITGNSGNTIYF
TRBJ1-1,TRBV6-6,CASSHTAEAFF
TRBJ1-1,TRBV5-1,CASSPTGTVNTEAFF
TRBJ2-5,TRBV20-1,CGGFGGPQETQYF
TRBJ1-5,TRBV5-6,CASSLLGDQPQHF
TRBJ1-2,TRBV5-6,CASNQPGQDVKDGYTF
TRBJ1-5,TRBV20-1,CSARRVQTDQPQHF
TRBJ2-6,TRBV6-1,CASTEISGANVLTF
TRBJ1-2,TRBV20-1,CSAYPGGDYGYTF
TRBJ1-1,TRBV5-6,CASSLVAGRTEAFF
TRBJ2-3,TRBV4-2,CASSLQREAVITDTQYF
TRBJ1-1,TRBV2,CATRQGPTEAFF
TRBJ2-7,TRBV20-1,CSARGDFSYEQYF
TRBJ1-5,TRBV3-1,CASSPGTGTNQPQHF